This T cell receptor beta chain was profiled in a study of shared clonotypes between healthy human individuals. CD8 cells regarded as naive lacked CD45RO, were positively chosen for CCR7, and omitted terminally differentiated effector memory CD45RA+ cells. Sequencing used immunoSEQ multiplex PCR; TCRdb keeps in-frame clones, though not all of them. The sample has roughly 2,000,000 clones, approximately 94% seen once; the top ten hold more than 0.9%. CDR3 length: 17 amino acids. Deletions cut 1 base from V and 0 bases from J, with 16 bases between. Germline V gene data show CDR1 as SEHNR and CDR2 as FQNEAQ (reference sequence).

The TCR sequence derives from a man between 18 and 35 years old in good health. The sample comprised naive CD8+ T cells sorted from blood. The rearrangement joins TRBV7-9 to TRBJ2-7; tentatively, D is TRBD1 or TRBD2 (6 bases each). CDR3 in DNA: TGTGCCAGCAGCTTAGGATTTGGGGGGCATGGCTCCTACGAGCAGTACTTC. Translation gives CASSLGFGGHGSYEQYF.